Presented here are 30 T cell receptor beta chains from one specimen sequenced in a study of T cells in Graves' hyperthyroidism and ophthalmopathy. Amplification of TCR beta CDR3 regions was performed using RNA transcripts as template. First-round RT-PCR of the TCR CDR3 relied on the HTBI primer set. TCRdb reanalysed the multiplex PCR reads using MiXCR and keeps one entry per CDR3 protein. The repertoire holds around 760,000 distinct CDR3 sequences, with roughly a third as singletons. Sequencing was performed on blood. The origin of the receptors is a woman between 35 and 50 years old with Graves' hyperthyroidism.

V and J are TRBV20-1 and TRBJ2-7, with 7 bases fitting TRBD2. Germline V lookup: CDR1 DFQATT, CDR2 SNEGSKA (reference sequence). V dropped 7 bases and J dropped 5; count of bases not matched to a gene: 17. CDR3 length equals 15 residues. CDR3 bases: TGCAGTGGGGGAGGCGGGAGAATGGAACTAGACGAGCAGTACTTC. This sequence encodes CSGGGGRMELDEQYF.

This clonotype was seen repeatedly, ten times or more. The chain recombines TRBV9 with TRBJ1-1; 7 nucleotides line up with TRBD1. This CDR3 is 15 amino acids long. V was pared by 0 bases and J by 1 base, with 3 bases of the junction left unmatched. CDR1 is SGDLS and CDR2 is YYNGEE in the germline V gene. The CDR3 here is CASSVEGDRNTEAFF. In DNA form, the CDR3 reads TGTGCCAGCAGCGTAGAGGGGGACAGGAACACTGAAGCTTTCTTT. The entire variable domain, with the rest obtained from reference TRBV9 and TRBJ1-1, is as follows: DSGVTQTPKHLITATGQRVTLRCSPRSGDLSVYWYQQSLDQGLQFLIQYYNGEERAKGNILERFSAQQFPDLHSELNLSSLELGDSALYFCASSVEGDRNTEAFFGQGTRLTVV.

Points on this clonotype: This may stem from a read error, because a much larger clone lies one nucleotide away. The CDR3 carries no conserved terminal phenylalanine or tryptophan, so it likely arises from a read error. J is TRBJ1-1 and V is TRBV2; 7 bases fit TRBD1. Per germline, CDR1 SNHLY and CDR2 FYNNEI. V dropped 5 bases and J dropped 4; count of bases not matched to a gene: 7. This CDR3 is 14 amino acids long. This CDR3 is CASSWTGGGTEAFL. The DNA for the CDR3 is TGTGCCAGCAGTTGGACAGGAGGGGGCACTGAAGCTTTCCTT.

The chain couples TRBV27 to TRBJ2-2; D ambiguous. Per germline, CDR1 MNHEY and CDR2 SMNVEV (reference sequence). The CDR3 is 14 amino acids. Trimming removed 7 bases at V and 7 bases at J, with 16 bases between. In nucleotides, the CDR3 is TGTGCCAGCACCTCAATTCCGGCAAACGGGGAGCTGTTTTTT. This encodes CASTSIPANGELFF.

To note about this clonotype: At one of its ends the junction is not consistent with the germline gene, which may arise from a read error. The chain recombines TRBV10-3 with TRBJ2-2; TRBD2 matches 10 bases. The CDR3 is 17 residues long. Germline values: CDR1 ENHRY, CDR2 SYGVKD. The DNA for the CDR3 is TGTGCCAGCAGTCCCAAGCGGGGGGGGCTGTACACCGGGGAGCTGTTTTTT. It is translated as CASSPKRGGLYTGELFF.

In this sample, this clonotype turned up a few times. A read error may explain this, as a much larger clone is one base away. This sequence joins TRBV4-2 and TRBJ1-3; a weak D match, TRBD1 (5 bases). This CDR3 contains 14 residues. Germline assignment: CDR1 LGHNA and CDR2 YNFKEQ. CDR3 region: CASSLDNSGSTIYF. CDR3 DNA: TGTGCCAGCAGCTTGGACAACTCTGGAAGCACCATATATTTT.

CDR3 sequence reads: CASTPGTGGFDYGYTF. CDR3 coding DNA: TGTGCCAGCACCCCAGGGACAGGGGGCTTTGACTATGGCTACACCTTC. The chain combines TRBV2 with TRBJ1-2, with 12 bases fitting TRBD1. The germline V gene has CDR1 SNHLY and CDR2 FYNNEI. The CDR3 totals 16 residues. Germline trimming cut 7 bases from V and 3 bases from J; bases unmatched to any gene: 9.

This chain links TRBV19 with TRBJ1-6; 8 bases agree with TRBD1. The CDR3 runs 13 residues. Germline CDR1 and CDR2: LNHDA and SQIVND (reference sequence). Germline trimming cut 7 bases from V and 9 bases from J; bases unmatched to any gene: 5. The CDR3 loop reads CASIRTGSSPLHF. As DNA, the CDR3 is TGTGCCAGTATTCGGACAGGGTCTTCACCCCTCCACTTT. Combining the CDR3 with reference TRBV19 and TRBJ1-6 gives the whole variable domain DGGITQSPKYLFRKEGQNVTLSCEQNLNHDAMYWYRQDPGQGLRLIYYSQIVNDFQKGDIAEGYSVSREKKESFPLTVTSAQKNPTAFYLCASIRTGSSPLHFGNGTRLTVT.

With respect to this clonotype: Being one base from a much bigger clone, this may be a read error. The chain joins TRBV20-1 to TRBJ1-1; D unclear. CDR1 and CDR2 (germline): DFQATT, SNEGSKA (reference sequence). The CDR3 sequence is 11 residues long. The CDR3 DNA follows: TGCGGTTATGACATGGAGGCTGAAGCTTTCTTT. Encoded protein: CGYDMEAEAFF.

This clonotype was found many times. The rearrangement uses TRBV7-9 and TRBJ2-2; a possible D gene is TRBD2 (6 bases). V was trimmed by 5 bases and J by 8 bases, leaving 18 bases between them. Germline CDR1 is SEHNR and CDR2 is FQNEAQ (reference sequence). The CDR3 has 15 amino acids. The CDR3 protein is CASSPGGLTLGELFF. Written as DNA, the CDR3 is TGTGCCAGCAGCCCTGGGGGACTGACCTTGGGGGAGCTGTTTTTT.

The chain combines TRBV29-1 with TRBJ2-7; no firm D call. Looked up from germline, CDR1 is SQVTM and CDR2 is ANQGSEA. V was trimmed by 8 bases and J by 0 bases, leaving 11 bases between them. There are 12 residues in the CDR3. CDR3 coding DNA: TGCAGCTTTGTAGGGCGCTCCTACGAGCAGTACTTC. Translation: CSFVGRSYEQYF.

This clonotype was seen ten or more times. This chain joins TRBV20-1 and TRBJ2-5; D perhaps matches TRBD1 (5 bases). The V gene's germline CDR1 is DFQATT and CDR2 SNEGSKA (reference sequence). Trimming shortened V by 3 bases and J by 2 bases, and 10 bases separated the two germline ends. The CDR3 totals 13 residues. Here the CDR3 DNA reads TGCAGTGCTAGTCCAGGGTTGCAAGAGACCCAGTACTTC. It codes for CSASPGLQETQYF.

Remarks on this clonotype: The junction does not match germline at one end; this may be a read error. V gene TRBV10-3 combines with J gene TRBJ2-7, with 7 bases aligning to TRBD1. The CDR3 has 15 amino acids. Germline-derived CDR1 and CDR2 are ENHRY and SYGVKD. CDR3 nucleotides: TGTGCCAACAGTGAAGTTCAGGACAGGACCTACGAGCAGTACTTC. Translating gives CANSEVQDRTYEQYF.

This chain connects TRBV6-6 to TRBJ1-1, with D possibly being TRBD1 (5 bases). The germline V gene has CDR1 MNHNY and CDR2 SVGAGI (reference sequence). V lost 2 bases, J lost 0 bases, and 31 bases lay in between. The CDR3 spans 22 residues. CDR3 sequence (DNA): TGTGCCAGCAGTTACCGCAGACAGAACCAAAGAAGCACCAACTATGTGAACACTGAAGCTTTCTTT. Its translation: CASSYRRQNQRSTNYVNTEAFF.

This clonotype was detected many times. The V call is TRBV2, the J call TRBJ1-5; 9 nucleotides align to TRBD1. The J segment lost 7 bases and the V segment lost 4 bases, leaving 14 bases of the junction unmatched. The CDR3 sequence is 17 residues long. From germline, CDR1 is SNHLY and CDR2 FYNNEI. The CDR3 loop is CASSAGQGRSWKQPQHF. The CDR3 DNA reads as TGTGCCAGCAGTGCTGGACAGGGGAGGTCCTGGAAACAGCCCCAGCATTTT.

This clonotype was picked up many times. The rearrangement links TRBV25-1 to TRBJ1-2, with TRBD1 matching 7 bases. CDR3 length: 15 amino acids. Germline CDR1 and CDR2: MGHDK and SYGVNS. J lost 2 bases, V lost 1 base, and 4 bases had no gene match. The CDR3: CASSESLDRNYGYTF. CDR3 in DNA: TGTGCCAGCAGTGAATCCTTGGACAGGAACTATGGCTACACCTTC.

This clonotype showed up many times. The chain has TRBV3-1 and TRBJ1-6; TRBD1 matches 7 bases. The CDR3 is 15 residues long. V was pared by 2 bases and J by 5 bases, with 3 bases of the junction left unmatched. CDR1 and CDR2 (germline): LGHDT, YNNKEL (reference sequence). The CDR3: CASSQRDSDNSPLHF. The CDR3, as DNA: TGTGCCAGCAGCCAACGGGACAGTGATAATTCACCCCTCCACTTT.

This clonotype was detected once. V and J are TRBV20-1 and TRBJ2-7, with D possibly being TRBD1 (6 bases). Germline assignment: CDR1 DFQATT and CDR2 SNEGSKA (reference sequence). CDR3 length: 15 amino acids. The V and J ends lost 3 bases and 0 bases respectively, with 15 bases between them. CDR3 region: CSASTESGDSYEQYF. The CDR3, as DNA: TGCAGTGCTAGTACTGAGTCAGGGGACTCCTACGAGCAGTACTTC.

This chain uses TRBV2 with TRBJ1-1; D unresolved. Trimming removed 6 bases from V and 6 bases from J, with 14 bases in between. The CDR3 consists of 13 residues. Germline-derived CDR1 and CDR2 are SNHLY and FYNNEI. The chain's CDR3 is CASRDPGEPEAFF. CDR3 sequence (DNA): TGTGCCAGCAGGGACCCGGGCGAGCCTGAAGCTTTCTTT.

For the CDR3, the DNA is TGTGCCAGCAGCCAAGTGACGGACAGCTCTTACGAGCAGTACTTC. It specifies CASSQVTDSSYEQYF. The chain is built from TRBV3-1 and TRBJ2-7; D is perhaps TRBD1 (6 bases). Germline assignment: CDR1 LGHDT and CDR2 YNNKEL (reference sequence). V dropped 1 base and J dropped 4 bases, with 14 bases sitting between them. This CDR3 region has 15 residues.

In its sample, this clonotype was seen many times. The chain carries TRBV19 and TRBJ2-6, with D hard to call. This CDR3 spans 15 amino acids. CDR1 is LNHDA and CDR2 is SQIVND in the germline V gene (reference sequence). Trimming took 5 bases from V and 0 from J, leaving 8 bases between them. This CDR3 reads CASSSVSSGANVLTF. In nucleotides, the CDR3 is TGTGCCAGTAGTTCAGTTAGCTCTGGGGCCAACGTCCTGACTTTC.

On this clonotype: This may stem from a read error, because a much larger clone lies one nucleotide away. The chain employs TRBV5-1 and TRBJ1-5; 7 bases align to TRBD1. Germline CDR1 and CDR2: SGHRS and YFSETQ. This CDR3 has 14 residues. Trimming took 1 base from V and 6 from J; bases not matched to a gene: 4. CDR3 residues: CASSLTGTAQPQHF. CDR3 sequence (DNA): TGCGCCAGCAGCTTGACCGGGACAGCTCAGCCCCAGCATTTT.

This rearrangement joins TRBV4-3 to TRBJ1-2; tentative D call: TRBD1 (5 bases). V lost 1 base and J lost 4, with 13 bases in between. This CDR3 has 15 residues. Germline loops: CDR1 LGHNA, CDR2 YSLEER. The CDR3 nucleotides are TGCGCCAGCAGCCAAGTATTGACAGAGCGCTATGGCTACACCTTC. Translated: CASSQVLTERYGYTF.

This clonotype was found a few times. The J gene is TRBJ1-1, the V gene TRBV4-3; possible D gene TRBD1, 5 bases. Germline V gene data show CDR1 as LGHNA and CDR2 as YSLEER. The germline V and J ends were trimmed by 0 bases and 3 bases, with 11 bases remaining between them. The CDR3 is made up of 15 amino acids. For the CDR3, the DNA is TGCGCCAGCAGCCAAGAAGAGGGAGGGGACACTGAAGCTTTCTTT. The encoded protein is CASSQEEGGDTEAFF.

In this sample, this clonotype turned up a few times. The CDR3 bases are TGTGCCAGCAGCTTGGTCGGGACGGACAATGAAAAACTGTTTTTT. Translated, it gives CASSLVGTDNEKLFF. The rearrangement links TRBV5-6 to TRBJ1-4, with D perhaps TRBD1 (5 bases). The V end lost 0 bases, the J end lost 5 bases, and 11 bases lay between the germline ends. CDR3 length equals 15 residues. The germline gives CDR1 SGHDT, CDR2 YYEEEE.

V usage is TRBV5-1 and J usage is TRBJ1-2, with D possibly matching TRBD1 (5 bases). The CDR3 extends over 13 amino acids. Trimming removed 2 bases from V and 7 bases from J, with 12 bases in between. Germline assignment: CDR1 SGHRS and CDR2 YFSETQ. In nucleotides, the CDR3 is TGCGCCAGCAGCTTCTGGGAGGGGTCTGGCTACACCTTC. Its translation is CASSFWEGSGYTF.

This clonotype was detected ten times or more. The rearrangement joins TRBV7-9 to TRBJ1-1, with D unresolved. The CDR3 runs to 12 residues. Germline CDR1 is SEHNR and CDR2 is FQNEAQ (reference sequence). Between the trimmed V and J ends, which lost 5 bases and 8 bases, there was a span of 12 bases. The DNA of the CDR3 is TGTGCCAGCAGCCAAGACACGTTGGAAGCTTTCTTT. Translated: CASSQDTLEAFF.

This clonotype was seen only a few times. The V call is TRBV19, the J call TRBJ1-3; D ambiguous. The ends were cut back, 6 bases at V and 0 bases at J, with 15 bases in the middle. CDR1 is LNHDA, CDR2 SQIVND, per germline (reference sequence). This CDR3 comprises 16 residues. The DNA of the CDR3 is TGTGCCAGTAGCCCTAAAGGTGCTAGCTCTGGAAACACCATATATTTT. Residues: CASSPKGASSGNTIYF.

Turning to this clonotype: A read error may account for a junction end that differs from germline. The V call is TRBV7-3, the J call TRBJ1-1; weak D call: TRBD1 (6 bases). The CDR3 runs 16 residues. Germline CDR1 reads SGHTA; CDR2 reads FQGTGA. CDR3 in amino acids: CASSRPSGHSNTEAFF. The CDR3 DNA reads TGCGCCAGCAGCCGGCCCTCGGGACATTCGAACACTGAAGCTTTCTTT.

Many counts were recorded for this clonotype. This chain uses TRBV24-1 with TRBJ1-5; D possibly corresponds to TRBD1 (5 bases). Trimming left V 2 bases short and J 7 bases short, with 8 bases between. Germline CDR1 is KGHDR and CDR2 is SFDVKD. The CDR3 has 13 residues. The CDR3 spells CATSDSGRQPQHF. CDR3 nucleotide sequence: TGTGCCACCAGTGATTCAGGGAGACAGCCCCAGCATTTT.